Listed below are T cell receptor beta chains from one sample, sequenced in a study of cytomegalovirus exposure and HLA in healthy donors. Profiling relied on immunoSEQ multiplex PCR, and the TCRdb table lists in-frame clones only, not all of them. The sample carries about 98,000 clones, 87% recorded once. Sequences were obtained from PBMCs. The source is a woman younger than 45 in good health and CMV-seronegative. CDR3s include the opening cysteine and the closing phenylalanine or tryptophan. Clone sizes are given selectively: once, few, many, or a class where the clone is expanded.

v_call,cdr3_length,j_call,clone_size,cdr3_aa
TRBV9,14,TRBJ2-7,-,CASSTRDSIYEQYF
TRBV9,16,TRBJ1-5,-,CASSVGSGGAGQPQHF
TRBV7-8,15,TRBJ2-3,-,CASSFSGRGTDTQYF
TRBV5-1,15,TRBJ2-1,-,CASSLGVTGDNEQFF
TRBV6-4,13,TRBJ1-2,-,CASSDSGGYGYTF
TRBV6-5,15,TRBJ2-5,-,CASSSFGSGEQTQYF
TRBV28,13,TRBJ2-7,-,CASSLERTYEQYF
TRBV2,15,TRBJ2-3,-,CASSENQGAINTQYF
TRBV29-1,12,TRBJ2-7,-,CSVGPGDYEQYF
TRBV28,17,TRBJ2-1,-,CASRPQGGAYSYNEQFF
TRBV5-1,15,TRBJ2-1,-,CASSLPSGGVDEQFF
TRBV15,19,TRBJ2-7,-,CATSRVRPGARIHPYEQYF
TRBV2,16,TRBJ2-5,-,CASTADRGTKQETQYF
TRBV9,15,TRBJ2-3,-,CASSAQVIGADTQYF
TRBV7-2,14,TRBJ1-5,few,CASSDRTGNQPQHF
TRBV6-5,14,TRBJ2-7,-,CASSEGGHTYEQYF
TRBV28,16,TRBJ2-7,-,CASRTPTGGRSYEQYF
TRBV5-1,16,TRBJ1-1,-,CASSLIGRGSITEAFF
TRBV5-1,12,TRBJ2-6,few,CASSEPGGTLTF
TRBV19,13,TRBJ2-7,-,CASSSDSPREQYF
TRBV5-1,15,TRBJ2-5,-,CASSVLGGPQETQYF
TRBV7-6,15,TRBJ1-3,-,CASSLVSRGGNTIYF
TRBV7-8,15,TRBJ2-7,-,CASSLLRRGPGEQYF
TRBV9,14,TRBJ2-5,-,CASSVSSGGALQYF
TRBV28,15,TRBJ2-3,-,CASRHPGLARDTQYF
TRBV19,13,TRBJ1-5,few,CASIGQGNQPQHF
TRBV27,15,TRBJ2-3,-,CASSLTSGGADTQYF
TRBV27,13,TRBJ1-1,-,CASSLAVDTEAFF
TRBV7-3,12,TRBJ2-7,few,CASSLYGSEQYF
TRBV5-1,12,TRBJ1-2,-,CASSLNGDGYTF
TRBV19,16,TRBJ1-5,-,CASSGQGGRSNQPQHF
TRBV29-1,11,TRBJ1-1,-,CSVESGQGSFF
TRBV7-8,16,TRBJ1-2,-,CASSLKARAGPYGYTF
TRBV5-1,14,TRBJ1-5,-,CASSLGQGEQPQHF
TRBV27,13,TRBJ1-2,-,CASSFSQFDGYTF
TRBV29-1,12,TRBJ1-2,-,CSVDTQIYGYTF
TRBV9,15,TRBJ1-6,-,CASSVQGNYNSPLHF
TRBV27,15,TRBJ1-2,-,CASRAPEPPNYGYTF
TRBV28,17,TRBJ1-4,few,CASSSLLYGATNEKLFF
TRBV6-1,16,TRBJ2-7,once,CASSERLTGPSYEQYF
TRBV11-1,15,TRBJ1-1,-,CASSSATWRGTEAFF
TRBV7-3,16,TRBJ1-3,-,CASSPQTGVGGNTIYF
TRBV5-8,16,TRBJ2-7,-,CASRLRGQGANYEQYF
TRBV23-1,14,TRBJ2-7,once,CASSRPGLHYEQYF
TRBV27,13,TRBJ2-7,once,CASSRGQVYEQYF
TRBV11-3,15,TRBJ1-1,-,CASSGSPGGNTEAFF
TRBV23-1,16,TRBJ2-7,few,CASSQSRGGAWGEQYF
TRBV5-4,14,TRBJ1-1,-,CASRTVGLNTEAFF
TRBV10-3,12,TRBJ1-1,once,CAIREGGEKAFF
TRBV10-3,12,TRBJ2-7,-,CAIRGQSWKQYF
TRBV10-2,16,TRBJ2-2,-,CASMSSASGRTGELFF
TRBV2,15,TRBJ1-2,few,CASTGQPNSPYGYTF
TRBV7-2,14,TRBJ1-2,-,CASSLQGANYGYTF
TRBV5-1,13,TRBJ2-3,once,CASSRGGSDGEYF
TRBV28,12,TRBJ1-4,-,CASSSDIRGLFF
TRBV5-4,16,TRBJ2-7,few,CASSLPGLAGDGEQYF
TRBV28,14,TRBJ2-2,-,CASSLGTYTGELFF
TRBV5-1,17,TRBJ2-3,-,CASSLTPSGRFADTQYF
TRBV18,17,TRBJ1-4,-,CASSRGQGKATNEKLFF